These 10 T cell receptor beta chains share one sample of origin, sequenced in a study of low-dose radiotherapy and immunotherapy resistance in tumors (dated by TCRdb to the early 2020s). The sample's time point, from its label and the paper: before trial treatment. TCRdb names Illumina MiniSeq as the instrument used. First-strand cDNA was synthesized using Superscript III and a set of TRAV- and TRBV-specific primers, so that both TCRalpha and TCRbeta chains were covered. A roughly 20-cycle PCR with Phusion amplified the TCRs, pairing a constant-region primer with the adapter that was attached to the V primers. The public sequencing data were trimmed at Q25 with fastp and processed into clonotypes with MiXCR by TCRdb, which kept only in-frame beta chains. Rows are combined by CDR3 protein, so each entry shows the most common genes and DNA. The sample table contains 80,000 to 95,000 distinct CDR3 sequences; only one count was recorded for roughly 9% of them. The ten largest make up 0.95% to 1.3% of the sample.

Sample: PBMCs, taken before treatment. The receptors come from a male donor with prostate cancer.

This clonotype was detected many times. The V gene is TRBV7-2, the J gene TRBJ2-4; tentative D call: TRBD1 (6 bases). The germline CDR1 and CDR2 sequences are SGHTA and FQGNSA. Trimming removed 4 bases from V and 4 bases from J, with 11 bases in between. CDR3 length: 14 amino acids. CDR3 in amino acids: CASSSGTRKNIQYF. CDR3 nucleotides: TGTGCCAGCAGCTCCGGGACACGGAAAAACATTCAGTACTTC.

The chain combines TRBV28 with TRBJ2-2; 7 bases are shared with TRBD1. V lost 6 bases, J lost 15 bases, and 22 bases stayed unmatched. There are 16 residues in the CDR3. The germline gives CDR1 MDHEN, CDR2 SYDVKM. CDR3 DNA sequence: TGTGCCAGCAGGCCCGGGACAGTTAACACCGGGGAGCTGTTGTTTTTT. It specifies CASRPGTVNTGELLFF.

This clonotype was seen a handful of times. J is TRBJ2-2 and V is TRBV5-1; D might be TRBD2 (6 bases). CDR3 length: 15 amino acids. Looked up from germline, CDR1 is SGHRS and CDR2 is YFSETQ. V was clipped by 4 bases and J by 4 bases, with 14 bases between them. CDR3 amino acids: CASSPMGGATGELFF. CDR3 DNA: TGCGCCAGCAGCCCGATGGGGGGAGCCACCGGGGAGCTGTTTTTT. Full variable domain (outside the CDR3, taken from reference TRBV5-1 and TRBJ2-2): KAGVTQTPRYLIKTRGQQVTLSCSPISGHRSVSWYQQTPGQGLQFLFEYFSETQRNKGNFPGRFSGRQFSNSRSEMNVSTLELGDSALYLCASSPMGGATGELFFGEGSRLTVL.

This clonotype occurred many times. The CDR3 does not end in the conserved phenylalanine or tryptophan, so this is likely a read error. No DNA is shown, since the ends of the CDR3 on it are uncertain; the CDR3 is the one TCRdb lists. V gene TRBV7-2 combines with J gene TRBJ2-5; whether TRBD2, the table's D call, matches the DNA was not checked. The CDR3 numbers 14 amino acids, ends counted. In germline, CDR1 is SGHTA, CDR2 FQGNSA. This CDR3 reads CASSLALAGENPRL.

Regarding this clonotype: This likely stems from a read error, as it lies one base from a far larger clone. The chain is built from TRBV12-3 or TRBV12-4 and TRBJ2-4; the D call may be TRBD1 or TRBD2 (5 bases each). V lost 3 bases to trimming and J lost 13 bases, with 22 bases between them. This CDR3 is 15 amino acids long. The CDR3: CASSLSGRPPGEQYF. CDR3 DNA sequence: TGTGCCAGCAGTTTGTCGGGACGCCCTCCTGGTGAGCAGTACTTC.

This sequence joins TRBV5-1 and TRBJ2-1; D perhaps matches TRBD1 (6 bases). Between the trimmed V and J ends, which lost 0 bases and 15 bases, there was a span of 13 bases. CDR3 length equals 12 residues. Germline CDR1 reads SGHRS; CDR2 reads YFSETQ. The CDR3 region has the DNA TGCGCCAGCAGCTTGGAACAGGGCATTTCGTTCTTC. It specifies CASSLEQGISFF.

The table lists this clonotype with many counts. This chain uses TRBV7-2 with TRBJ2-2; no reliable D call. The V end was cut by 1 base, the J end by 3 bases, with 9 bases between. The length of the CDR3 is 15 residues. From germline, CDR1 is SGHTA and CDR2 FQGNSA. CDR3 loop: CASSLGVRYTGELFF. The DNA of the CDR3 is TGTGCCAGCAGCTTAGGGGTTAGATACACCGGGGAGCTGTTTTTT.

Worth noting for this clonotype: A read error is likely here: a far larger clone is one base away. The chain has TRBV4-1 and TRBJ2-1; D gene ambiguous. Germline CDR1 is MGHRA and CDR2 is YSYEKL. The CDR3 runs to 14 residues. Trimming cost V 0 bases and J 10 bases, with 13 bases left between them. The CDR3 spells CASSQEPFSYEQFF. The DNA of the CDR3 is TGCGCCAGCAGCCAAGAACCCTTCTCCTACGAGCAGTTCTTC.

V usage is TRBV12-3 or TRBV12-4 and J usage is TRBJ2-3, with 10 bases identical to TRBD1. The CDR3 length is 15 residues. The trim removed 5 bases at V and 1 base at J, leaving 3 bases unmatched. Written as DNA, the CDR3 is TGTGCCAGCAGTCTGGGGACAGGGGGCACAGATACGCAGTATTTT. As protein: CASSLGTGGTDTQYF.

This clonotype appeared many times. The J gene is TRBJ1-1, the V gene TRBV29-1, with unresolved D. Germline V gives CDR1 SQVTM, CDR2 ANQGSEA. V was cut by 0 bases and J by 10 bases, with 12 bases left in between. The CDR3 loop spans 12 amino acids. The chain's CDR3 is CSVEDAAIGAFF. The DNA of the CDR3 is TGCAGCGTTGAAGATGCAGCGATTGGAGCTTTCTTT.